Listed here is a single TCR beta chain. Its antigen remains undetermined. No much larger clonotype is one base removed from it; base qualities were not supplied. The sample belongs to a study of blood T cell repertoires in COVID-19 (TCRdb year 2020). For the wider study: Samples covering the acute and convalescent phases of COVID-19 were provided by collaborators in the United States, Italy and Spain. The prospective study material was composed of cDNA or gDNA derived from T cells, B-cell-depleted T cells, or PBMCs. Subjects who had been exposed to COVID-19, were actively infected with it, or had recovered from it provided the deeply sampled blood TCRbeta repertoires that made up the dataset. A freely available public database, intended as a resource for researchers studying the immune response to SARS-CoV-2, is where the repertoires were released. Samples came from the ongoing ImmuneRACE study (first 160 participants) plus 1,254 subjects from 6 global collaborators. The sample metadata nearly always contained a de-identified subject ID, COVID-19 status, age in years and sex. Where available, HLA class I and class II types were taken from metadata supplied by the sample provider and were not determined by assay-based typing.

The immunoSEQ Assay, a bias-controlled multiplex PCR, was used to amplify TCRbeta CDR3 regions from genomic DNA. For the original study's pipeline: The number of nucleated cells in each sample was estimated by amplification of reference gene primers within the assay. To quantify the absolute abundance of each unique TCRbeta CDR3 rearrangement, sequence reads were collapsed and filtered. For each sample, productive Simpson clonality was calculated as the square root of Simpson's diversity index across productive rearrangements. The immuneACCESS repertoire file appears here via TCRdb, limited to in-frame rearrangements. These files lack a portion of the clones; in checked studies, under half of the deficit traces to unresolved V genes, and the cause of the others is not known. V, J and clone size derive from that table, while D and trimming were established from the DNA sequence. The sample table holds 80,000 to 90,000 clones, of which about four fifths were seen once. In total, the top ten clones hold 2% to 2.5% of the sample.

What the research found in general, with its limitations: The amount of clinical and demographic metadata varied by source and participant and was provided uncurated.

Measured from the cysteine to the phenylalanine, the CDR3 is 13 residues long. The only DNA kept is the CDR3, 39 bases in frame from the first base. The germline V gene sets CDR1 to KGHSH and CDR2 to LQKENI. V drops 6 bases and J drops 1 base, leaving 9 bases in between. Each collaborating institution followed its own protocols to collect whole blood in K2EDTA tubes. For TCRbeta analysis, collaborators shipped samples as frozen whole blood, isolated PBMCs, or DNA extracted from either of those sample types. The V and J segments used are TRBV18 and TRBJ1-1; no D gene is confidently identified. The sample was peripheral blood. The receptor's source is a woman between 65 and 79 years old with acute or convalescent COVID-19. The bases are TGTGCCAGCTCGCGGGAGCAGAACACTGAAGCTTTCTTT. This gives the protein CASSREQNTEAFF.